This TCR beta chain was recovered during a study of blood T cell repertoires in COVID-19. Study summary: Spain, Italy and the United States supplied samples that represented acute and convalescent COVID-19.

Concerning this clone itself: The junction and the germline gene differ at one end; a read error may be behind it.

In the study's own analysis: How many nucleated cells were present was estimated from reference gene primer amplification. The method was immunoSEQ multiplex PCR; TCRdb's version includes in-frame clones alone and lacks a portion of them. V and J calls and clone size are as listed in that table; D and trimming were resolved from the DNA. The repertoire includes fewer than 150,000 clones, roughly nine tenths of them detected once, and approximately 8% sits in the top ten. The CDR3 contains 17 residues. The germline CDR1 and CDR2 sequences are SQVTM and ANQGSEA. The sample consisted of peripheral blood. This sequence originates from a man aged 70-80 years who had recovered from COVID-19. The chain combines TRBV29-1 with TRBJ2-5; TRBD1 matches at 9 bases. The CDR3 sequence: CSVEGFRDRVYQETQYF. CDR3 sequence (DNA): TGCAGCGTCGAAGGATTCCGGGACAGGGTGTACCAAGAGACCCAGTACTTC.